These 18 T cell receptor beta chains were all obtained from the same sample, sequenced in a study of cytomegalovirus exposure and HLA in healthy donors (dated by TCRdb to about 2017). To prepare the library, the immunoSEQ multiplex PCR assay was applied. For the multiplex PCR, a mixture combining 60 forward primers for TCR Vbeta segments and 13 reverse primers for TCR Jbeta segments was used. The clones in this table, taken by TCRdb from immuneACCESS, are in-frame only. Not every clone is retained; where verified, under half of the shortfall comes from an unresolved V gene, and the cause of the rest is unknown. Recorded for this sample are roughly 110,000 clones; around 80% of them occurred a single time. The ten most abundant clones make up under 8% of the sample. The specimen was PBMCs. The receptors were gathered from a woman in her forties or fifties in good health and CMV-seropositive.

The sample holds a few counts of this clone. This rearrangement joins TRBV4-3 to TRBJ1-4; D might be TRBD1 (6 bases). The V gene's germline CDR1 is LGHNA and CDR2 YSLEER. Trimming shortened V by 5 bases and J by 8 bases, and 18 bases separated the two germline ends. This CDR3 has 15 residues. The CDR3 region has the DNA TGCGCCAGCAGCAGCCGGGACAAGGGATTCGAAAAACTGTTTTTT. This codes for CASSSRDKGFEKLFF.

The chain is built from TRBV7-2 and TRBJ2-7; 8 nucleotides agree with TRBD2. V trimming: 2 bases; J trimming: 0 bases; junction bases outside the gene matches: 3. This CDR3 region has 15 residues. From germline, CDR1 is SGHTA and CDR2 FQGNSA. The CDR3 DNA sequence: TGTGCCAGCAGCTTACGGGGGGGAAGCTCCTACGAGCAGTACTTC. Translating gives CASSLRGGSSYEQYF. Supplemented by reference TRBV7-2 and TRBJ2-7, the full variable domain reads GAGVSQSPSNKVTEKGKDVELRCDPISGHTALYWYRQSLGQGLEFLIYFQGNSAPDKSGLPSDRFSAERTGGSVSTLTIQRTQQEDSAVYLCASSLRGGSSYEQYFGPGTRLTVT.

The gene calls are TRBV2 and TRBJ1-4, with 10 bases lining up with TRBD1. Germline trimming cut 6 bases from V and 6 bases from J; bases unmatched to any gene: 4. Germline-derived CDR1 and CDR2 are SNHLY and FYNNEI. CDR3 size: 14 residues. The CDR3 loop is CASRPDRGDEKLFF. Here the CDR3 DNA reads TGTGCCAGCAGACCGGACAGGGGGGATGAAAAACTGTTTTTT. The variable domain in full, with the rest retrieved from reference TRBV2 and TRBJ1-4, is EPEVTQTPSHQVTQMGQEVILRCVPISNHLYFYWYRQILGQKVEFLVSFYNNEISEKSEIFDDQFSVERPDGSNFTLKIRSTKLEDSAMYFCASRPDRGDEKLFFGSGTQLSVL.

V and J are TRBV5-1 and TRBJ2-5, with TRBD1 identical over 10 bases. The CDR3 totals 15 residues. Looked up from germline, CDR1 is SGHRS and CDR2 is YFSETQ. V lost 6 bases, J lost 5 bases, and 10 bases stayed unmatched. Here the CDR3 DNA reads TGCGCCAGCACTCGGACCGGGACAGGGGAGGAGACCCAGTACTTC. Its protein product is CASTRTGTGEETQYF. Based on the CDR3 plus reference TRBV5-1 and TRBJ2-5, the full variable domain is KAGVTQTPRYLIKTRGQQVTLSCSPISGHRSVSWYQQTPGQGLQFLFEYFSETQRNKGNFPGRFSGRQFSNSRSEMNVSTLELGDSALYLCASTRTGTGEETQYFGPGTRLLVL.

This chain links TRBV7-9 with TRBJ2-7, with a weak D call TRBD1 (5 bases). The CDR3 is 15 amino acids. V dropped 2 bases and J dropped 5 bases, with 16 bases sitting between them. CDR1 is SEHNR and CDR2 is FQNEAQ in the germline V gene (reference sequence). DNA for the CDR3: TGTGCCAGCAGCTTACAAGGGGCCGTTACGAACGAGCAGTACTTC. Protein product: CASSLQGAVTNEQYF. The full variable domain, completed using reference TRBV7-9 and TRBJ2-7, is DTGVSQNPRHKITKRGQNVTFRCDPISEHNRLYWYRQTLGQGPEFLTYFQNEAQLEKSRLLSDRFSAERPKGSFSTLEIQRTEQGDSAMYLCASSLQGAVTNEQYFGPGTRLTVT.

The rearrangement uses TRBV5-4 and TRBJ2-7; TRBD1 agrees at 10 bases. CDR3 length: 15 residues. Germline lookup yields CDR1 SGHNT and CDR2 YYREEE (reference sequence). The J segment lost 6 bases and the V segment lost 2 bases, leaving 8 bases of the junction unmatched. The CDR3 region has the DNA TGTGCCAGCAGCTTTGCGGGACAGGGGTTTGGCGAGCAGTACTTC. Encoded protein: CASSFAGQGFGEQYF. Full variable domain (outside the CDR3, taken from reference TRBV5-4 and TRBJ2-7): ETGVTQSPTHLIKTRGQQVTLRCSSQSGHNTVSWYQQALGQGPQFIFQYYREEENGRGNFPPRFSGLQFPNYSSELNVNALELDDSALYLCASSFAGQGFGEQYFGPGTRLTVT.

Remarks on this clone: The same CDR3 is also encoded by other DNA sequences in this sample. In nucleotides, the CDR3 is TGTGCCAGCAGTGTTCGGACAGGATTGTCCGGGGAGCTGTTTTTT. Protein sequence: CASSVRTGLSGELFF. V and J are TRBV6-1 and TRBJ2-2; 7 bases are shared with TRBD1. The CDR3 sequence is 15 residues long. CDR1 MNHNS and CDR2 SASEGT come from the germline V gene. V gave up 4 bases and J gave up 6 bases; unmatched junction bases: 8.

The rearrangement joins TRBV28 to TRBJ2-7, with TRBD2 as a possible D gene (5 bases). Germline V gene sequence: CDR1 MDHEN, CDR2 SYDVKM. This CDR3 comprises 14 residues. V dropped 5 bases and J dropped 3 bases, with 14 bases sitting between them. CDR3 bases: TGTGCCAGCAGTGCCCCCGGGGTCCTCTACGAGCAGTACTTC. Its protein is CASSAPGVLYEQYF.

This clone was observed a single time. This chain's CDR3 is CASSQDLSGLNTGELFF. The CDR3 DNA sequence: TGTGCCAGCAGCCAAGATCTGTCAGGGTTGAACACCGGGGAGCTGTTTTTT. The chain links TRBV4-2 to TRBJ2-2, with a possible D match to TRBD1 (5 bases). Trimming cost V 0 bases and J 1 base, with 12 bases left between them. This CDR3 spans 17 amino acids. The germline V gene has CDR1 LGHNA and CDR2 YNFKEQ.

This clone was observed a single time. J is TRBJ1-5 and V is TRBV27; 10 nucleotides line up with TRBD1. CDR1 and CDR2 from the germline V gene are MNHEY and SMNVEV (reference sequence). This CDR3 has 16 amino acids. Trimming took 3 bases from V and 4 from J; bases not matched to a gene: 6. The CDR3 loop reads CASSLVGGQGNQPQHF. CDR3 sequence (DNA): TGTGCCAGCAGTTTGGTCGGGGGACAGGGGAATCAGCCCCAGCATTTT.

The chain employs TRBV25-1 and TRBJ2-1, with 8 bases matching TRBD1. The germline V gene encodes CDR1 MGHDK and CDR2 SYGVNS. The CDR3 consists of 14 residues. V lost 8 bases to trimming and J lost 2 bases; unmatched junction nucleotides: 5. CDR3 loop: CASRRTGPYNEQFF. The CDR3 region has the DNA TGTGCCAGCCGGCGGACAGGGCCCTACAATGAGCAGTTCTTC. Full variable domain (missing parts from reference TRBV25-1 and TRBJ2-1): EADIYQTPRYLVIGTGKKITLECSQTMGHDKMYWYQQDPGMELHLIHYSYGVNSTEKGDLSSESTVSRIRTEHFPLTLESARPSHTSQYLCASRRTGPYNEQFFGPGTRLTVL.

This chain joins TRBV4-2 and TRBJ1-2; 12 bases line up with TRBD1. This CDR3 has 19 amino acids. The V and J ends lost 0 bases and 4 bases, in that order; junction bases with no gene match: 12. Germline V gene sequence: CDR1 LGHNA, CDR2 YNFKEQ. The CDR3 here is CASSQDAGTGGGILYGYTF. The CDR3 DNA reads TGTGCCAGCAGCCAAGATGCGGGGACAGGGGGCGGAATCCTCTATGGCTACACCTTC.

This clone appeared a single time. The chain uses TRBV7-2 and TRBJ2-5; D is uncertain. The CDR3 spans 14 residues. V was cut by 1 base and J by 3 bases, with 9 bases left in between. From germline, CDR1 is SGHTA and CDR2 FQGNSA. The CDR3 spells CASSLGLVEETQYF. The DNA of the CDR3 is TGTGCCAGCAGCTTAGGACTCGTGGAAGAGACCCAGTACTTC.

The chain uses TRBV29-1 and TRBJ1-2, with 7 bases lining up with TRBD1. This CDR3 has 12 amino acids. J was trimmed by 3 bases and V by 7 bases; bases with no gene match: 5. The germline V gene has CDR1 SQVTM and CDR2 ANQGSEA. The CDR3 reads CSGIGTDYGYTF. CDR3 DNA: TGCAGCGGCATCGGGACAGACTATGGCTACACCTTC.

The V gene is TRBV5-4, the J gene TRBJ1-2; no firm D call. The V end was cut by 0 bases, the J end by 8 bases, with 14 bases between. The CDR3 consists of 14 residues. Per germline, CDR1 SGHNT and CDR2 YYREEE (reference sequence). The CDR3 reads CASSLGREESGYTF. CDR3 sequence (DNA): TGTGCCAGCAGCTTGGGGCGGGAGGAGTCGGGCTACACCTTC.

This chain joins TRBV7-2 and TRBJ1-1; TRBD1 matches 7 bases. Unmatched junction bases numbered 6, after V lost 1 base and J lost 7 bases. Germline V gene data show CDR1 as SGHTA and CDR2 as FQGNSA. The length of the CDR3 is 14 residues. The CDR3 region is CASSLVPRGFEAFF. The CDR3 nucleotides read TGTGCCAGCAGCTTAGTTCCCAGGGGGTTTGAAGCTTTCTTT.

Concerning this clone itself: At the DNA level, this CDR3 is encoded by other sequences in the same sample as well. The chain joins TRBV5-1 to TRBJ1-2; D is perhaps TRBD1 (5 bases). Germline V CDR1 and CDR2: SGHRS, YFSETQ. Between the trimmed V and J ends, which lost 1 base and 1 base, there was a span of 8 bases. CDR3 size: 14 residues. The CDR3 sequence is CASSLTGSNYGYTF. In DNA, the CDR3 is TGCGCCAGCAGCTTGACAGGTAGTAACTATGGCTACACCTTC.

The chain couples TRBV19 to TRBJ1-5; no definite D call. This CDR3 region has 13 residues. Germline CDR1 LNHDA, CDR2 SQIVND (reference sequence). Trimming shortened V by 2 bases and J by 8 bases, and 10 bases separated the two germline ends. CDR3 protein: CASSIKAFKPQHF. CDR3 nucleotides: TGTGCCAGTAGTATAAAAGCGTTTAAGCCCCAGCATTTT. Full variable domain (remainder filled in from reference TRBV19 and TRBJ1-5): DGGITQSPKYLFRKEGQNVTLSCEQNLNHDAMYWYRQDPGQGLRLIYYSQIVNDFQKGDIAEGYSVSREKKESFPLTVTSAQKNPTAFYLCASSIKAFKPQHFGDGTRLSIL.